Listed here are 14 T cell receptor beta chains from one sample, sequenced in a study of identical twins. TCRdb fed the 5' RACE reads into MiXCR, producing one record per CDR3 protein. This sample yields hundreds of thousands of distinct CDR3 sequences, of which approximately 24% are seen a single time; around 3% belongs to the top ten. These records were also assigned to another study, of T cells expressing NK-cell markers.

The specimen sequenced was CD4+ T cells sorted from blood. Receptors originate from a woman in her late teens or twenties in good health.

CDR3 region: CASSPGIWDQPQHF. The DNA of the CDR3 is TGTGCCAGCAGCCCAGGGATTTGGGATCAGCCCCAGCATTTT. J is TRBJ1-5 and V is TRBV2, with TRBD1 as a possible D gene (5 bases). The germline V gene has CDR1 SNHLY and CDR2 FYNNEI. V lost 6 bases and J 5 bases, leaving 14 bases between the germline ends. CDR3 length: 14 amino acids.

The chain recombines TRBV5-1 with TRBJ1-2; D is undetermined. This CDR3 is built from 13 residues. Germline loops: CDR1 SGHRS, CDR2 YFSETQ. V was cut by 4 bases and J by 6 bases, with 13 bases left in between. DNA of the CDR3: TGCGCCAGCAGCGGTAGCGAATCGGATGGCTACACCTTC. Residues: CASSGSESDGYTF.

The gene calls are TRBV12-3 or TRBV12-4 and TRBJ1-2; D is unresolved. Between the trimmed V and J ends, which lost 3 bases and 4 bases, there was a span of 9 bases. The CDR3 is made up of 13 amino acids. The DNA of the CDR3 is TGTGCCAGCAGTTTTCTGGCAGGCTATGGCTACACCTTC. It is translated as CASSFLAGYGYTF.

The chain links TRBV13 to TRBJ2-5, with 9 bases identical to TRBD2. This CDR3 contains 18 residues. Unmatched junction bases numbered 18, after V lost 5 bases and J lost 5 bases. Germline CDR1 reads PRHDT; CDR2 reads FYEKMQ (reference sequence). For the CDR3, the DNA is TGTGCCAGCAGCCAGTCGTCGGTGGGGCTAGCGGGAACCGAGACCCAGTACTTC. It translates to CASSQSSVGLAGTETQYF.

This clonotype turned up a few times. V and J are TRBV15 and TRBJ2-1; perhaps TRBD2 as D (6 bases). Trimming cost V 5 bases and J 6 bases, with 20 bases left between them. CDR3 length equals 16 residues. The germline V gene has CDR1 LNHNV and CDR2 YYDKDF (reference sequence). This CDR3 is CATSVTDARLVNEQFF. The CDR3 DNA is TGTGCCACCAGCGTTACGGACGCTAGACTAGTCAATGAGCAGTTCTTC.

The V gene is TRBV6-5, the J gene TRBJ1-5; 7 positions agree with TRBD1. CDR3 length equals 14 residues. Trimming took 0 bases from V and 11 from J; bases not matched to a gene: 7. Germline V gives CDR1 MNHEY, CDR2 SVGAGI. The CDR3 nucleotides are TGTGCCAGCAGTTACTCGGACGGCAGGGGGACCCAGCATTTT. The encoded protein is CASSYSDGRGTQHF.

The rearrangement links TRBV5-1 to TRBJ1-1; D ambiguous. This CDR3 has 14 amino acids. The V and J ends lost 1 base and 4 bases respectively, with 11 bases between them. Germline lookup yields CDR1 SGHRS and CDR2 YFSETQ. The CDR3 coding sequence is TGCGCCAGCAGCTTGTCGGAGGGCTTCACTGAAGCTTTCTTT. Amino acids: CASSLSEGFTEAFF. The full variable domain, completed using reference TRBV5-1 and TRBJ1-1, is KAGVTQTPRYLIKTRGQQVTLSCSPISGHRSVSWYQQTPGQGLQFLFEYFSETQRNKGNFPGRFSGRQFSNSRSEMNVSTLELGDSALYLCASSLSEGFTEAFFGQGTRLTVV.

This chain connects TRBV7-2 to TRBJ2-1; D ambiguous. Per germline, CDR1 SGHTA and CDR2 FQGNSA. CDR3 size: 14 residues. The V and J ends lost 0 bases and 6 bases respectively, with 9 bases between them. The CDR3 reads CASSLAGNFNEQFF. The CDR3 DNA reads TGTGCCAGCAGCTTAGCAGGGAATTTCAATGAGCAGTTCTTC.

This clonotype was detected a few times. This sequence joins TRBV5-1 and TRBJ2-1, with no clear D. The V and J ends lost 0 bases and 0 bases respectively, with 13 bases between them. The CDR3 length is 17 residues. Germline V gives CDR1 SGHRS, CDR2 YFSETQ. The CDR3 here is CASSLEGTLYSYNEQFF. For the CDR3, the DNA is TGCGCCAGCAGCTTGGAAGGCACACTCTACTCCTACAATGAGCAGTTCTTC.

V is TRBV9 and J is TRBJ1-2, with D perhaps matching TRBD1 (5 bases). The CDR3 runs to 16 residues. The V end lost 3 bases, the J end lost 2 bases, and 17 bases lay between the germline ends. Germline lookup yields CDR1 SGDLS and CDR2 YYNGEE. The CDR3 DNA follows: TGTGCCAGCAGCGAATCGTACGGGGCAATGAACTATGGCTACACCTTC. This translates into CASSESYGAMNYGYTF. The full variable domain, completed using reference TRBV9 and TRBJ1-2, is DSGVTQTPKHLITATGQRVTLRCSPRSGDLSVYWYQQSLDQGLQFLIQYYNGEERAKGNILERFSAQQFPDLHSELNLSSLELGDSALYFCASSESYGAMNYGYTFGSGTRLTVV.

This chain links TRBV14 with TRBJ1-2, with 8 bases matching TRBD1. The CDR3 spans 16 residues. Germline CDR1 and CDR2: SGHDN and FVKESK. With 1 base clipped from V and 5 bases from J, the junction kept 9 bases outside the gene matches. The CDR3 is CASSQVDRGGSYGYTF. CDR3 nucleotide sequence: TGTGCCAGCAGCCAAGTAGACAGGGGAGGATCGTATGGCTACACCTTC.

V is TRBV4-1 and J is TRBJ2-3; possibly TRBD2 for D (5 bases). Deletions cut 4 bases from V and 6 bases from J, with 11 bases between. This CDR3 has 13 amino acids. Per germline, CDR1 MGHRA and CDR2 YSYEKL. The DNA of the CDR3 is TGCGCCAGCAGCCTCCCGCTAGCCGATACGCAGTATTTT. It codes for CASSLPLADTQYF.

This sequence joins TRBV29-1 and TRBJ2-7, with TRBD1 as a possible D gene (6 bases). V gave up 3 bases and J gave up 0 bases, with 15 bases separating them. Germline CDR1 is SQVTM and CDR2 is ANQGSEA. CDR3 length equals 15 residues. CDR3 region: CSVDGLGHSSYEQYF. The CDR3 coding sequence is TGCAGCGTTGATGGCCTGGGACACAGCTCCTACGAGCAGTACTTC.

The rearrangement uses TRBV7-2 and TRBJ2-3, with a possible D match to TRBD2 (5 bases). The CDR3 length is 15 residues. CDR1 SGHTA and CDR2 FQGNSA come from the germline V gene. V lost 5 bases and J 4 bases, leaving 16 bases between the germline ends. CDR3 sequence: CASSPLGLGADTQYF. The CDR3 DNA sequence: TGTGCCAGCAGCCCGCTCGGACTCGGCGCAGATACGCAGTATTTT.